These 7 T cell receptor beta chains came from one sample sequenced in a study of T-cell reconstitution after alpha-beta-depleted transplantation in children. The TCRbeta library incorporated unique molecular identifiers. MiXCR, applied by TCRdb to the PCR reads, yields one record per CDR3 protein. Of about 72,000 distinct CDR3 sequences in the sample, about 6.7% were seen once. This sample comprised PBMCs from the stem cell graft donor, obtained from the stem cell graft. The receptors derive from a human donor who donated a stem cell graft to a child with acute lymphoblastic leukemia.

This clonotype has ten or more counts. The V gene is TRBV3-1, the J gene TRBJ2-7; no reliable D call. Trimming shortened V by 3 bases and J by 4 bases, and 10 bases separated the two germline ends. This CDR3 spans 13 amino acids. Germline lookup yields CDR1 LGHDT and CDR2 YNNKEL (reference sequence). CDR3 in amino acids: CASSQTLQYEQYF. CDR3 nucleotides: TGTGCCAGCAGCCAGACCCTCCAATACGAGCAGTACTTC.

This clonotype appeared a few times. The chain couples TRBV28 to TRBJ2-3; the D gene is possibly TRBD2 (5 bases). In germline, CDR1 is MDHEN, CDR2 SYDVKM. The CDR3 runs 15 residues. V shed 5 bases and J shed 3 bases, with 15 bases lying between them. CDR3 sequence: CASSLTSTGTDTQYF. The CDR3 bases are TGTGCCAGCAGTCTTACTTCAACGGGGACAGATACGCAGTATTTT.

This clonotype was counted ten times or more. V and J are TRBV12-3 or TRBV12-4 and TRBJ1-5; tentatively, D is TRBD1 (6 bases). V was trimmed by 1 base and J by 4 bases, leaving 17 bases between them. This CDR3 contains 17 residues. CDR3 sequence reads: CASSLGQGRDLNQPQHF. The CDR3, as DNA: TGTGCCAGCAGTTTAGGGCAGGGGAGAGATCTAAATCAGCCCCAGCATTTT.

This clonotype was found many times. The CDR3 reads CASSTTGTVQETQYF. The CDR3 coding sequence is TGCGCCAGCAGTACAACCGGGACAGTACAAGAGACCCAGTACTTC. The chain employs TRBV5-1 and TRBJ2-5; 7 positions match TRBD1. The ends lost 5 bases at V and 2 bases at J; junction bases unmatched: 9. CDR3 length equals 15 residues. CDR1 SGHRS and CDR2 YFSETQ come from the germline V gene.

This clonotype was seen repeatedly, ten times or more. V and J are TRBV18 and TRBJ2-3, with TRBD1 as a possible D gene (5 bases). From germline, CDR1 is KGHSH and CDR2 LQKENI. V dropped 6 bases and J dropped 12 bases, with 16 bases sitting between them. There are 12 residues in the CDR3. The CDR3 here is CASSLIRGFQYF. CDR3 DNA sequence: TGTGCCAGCTCCCTCATTAGGGGATTCCAGTATTTT. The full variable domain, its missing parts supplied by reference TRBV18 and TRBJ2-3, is NAGVMQNPRHLVRRRGQEARLRCSPMKGHSHVYWYRQLPEEGLKFMVYLQKENIIDESGMPKERFSAEFPKEGPSILRIQQVVRGDSAAYFCASSLIRGFQYFGPGTRLTVL.

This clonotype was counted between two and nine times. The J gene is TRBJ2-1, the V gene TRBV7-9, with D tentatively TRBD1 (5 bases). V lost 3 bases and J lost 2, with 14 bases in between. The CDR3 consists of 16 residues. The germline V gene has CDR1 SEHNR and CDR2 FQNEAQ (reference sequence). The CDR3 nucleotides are TGTGCCAGCAGCTTCACAACAGGAGAGGCCTACAATGAGCAGTTCTTC. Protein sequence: CASSFTTGEAYNEQFF.

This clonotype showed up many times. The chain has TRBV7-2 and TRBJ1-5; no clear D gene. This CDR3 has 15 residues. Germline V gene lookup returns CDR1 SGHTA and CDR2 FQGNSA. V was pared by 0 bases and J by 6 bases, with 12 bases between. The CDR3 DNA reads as TGTGCCAGCAGCTTAGCGTTGGGCGCGGGTCAGCCCCAGCATTTT. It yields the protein CASSLALGAGQPQHF.